A selection of T cell receptor beta chains follows, all from one sample in a study of CD8 T cells in ankylosing spondylitis. TCRdb itself ran the 5' RACE reads through MiXCR, one entry per CDR3 protein. This sample has 200,000 to 300,000 distinct CDR3 sequences; less than 9.5% occur once, and the top ten carry around 4.9%. The source material was blood, either unsorted or a sorted T cell fraction (not recorded which). The receptors were gathered from a female donor with ankylosing spondylitis or in good health (not recorded which). Each CDR3 is given with its conserved first and last residue.

j_gene: TRBJ2-1
v_gene: TRBV18
CDR3aa: CASSQSTGISYNEQFF

j_gene: TRBJ2-5
v_gene: TRBV7-9
CDR3aa: CASRQGVQETQYF

j_gene: TRBJ2-2
v_gene: TRBV27
CDR3aa: CASSWGTFRATGELFF

j_gene: TRBJ1-1
v_gene: TRBV27
CDR3aa: CASSSQGAASIEAFF

j_gene: TRBJ2-1
v_gene: TRBV20-1
CDR3aa: CSAGDRDTYNEQFF

j_gene: TRBJ2-3
v_gene: TRBV5-1
CDR3aa: CASSLDDSLTDTQYF

j_gene: TRBJ2-5
v_gene: TRBV28
CDR3aa: CASSPLGRGEETQYF

j_gene: TRBJ2-5
v_gene: TRBV11-3
CDR3aa: CASSDRLAGGEETQYF

j_gene: TRBJ2-1
v_gene: TRBV20-1
CDR3aa: CSASSVQSSYNEQFF

j_gene: TRBJ2-1
v_gene: TRBV20-1
CDR3aa: CSARANSGRGGIYNEQFF

j_gene: TRBJ2-3
v_gene: TRBV15
CDR3aa: CATSREGLGTDTQYF

j_gene: TRBJ2-3
v_gene: TRBV4-3
CDR3aa: CASSQDLETGDTQYF

j_gene: TRBJ2-1
v_gene: TRBV4-2
CDR3aa: CASSQERGERYNEQFF

j_gene: TRBJ2-3
v_gene: TRBV20-1
CDR3aa: CSPVGSDGYTDTQYF

j_gene: TRBJ2-1
v_gene: TRBV6-1
CDR3aa: CASSDMAHSNEQFF

j_gene: TRBJ2-1
v_gene: TRBV5-1
CDR3aa: CASRVAGGNEQFF

j_gene: TRBJ1-3
v_gene: TRBV18
CDR3aa: CASSPGGRNSGNTIYF

j_gene: TRBJ2-1
v_gene: TRBV7-2
CDR3aa: CASSTGLAGVNEQFF

j_gene: TRBJ2-7
v_gene: TRBV7-9
CDR3aa: CASSRTAYEQYF

j_gene: TRBJ2-1
v_gene: TRBV29-1
CDR3aa: CSVLAGSYNEQFF

j_gene: TRBJ1-1
v_gene: TRBV20-1
CDR3aa: CSAHTPGNTEAFF

j_gene: TRBJ2-7
v_gene: TRBV14
CDR3aa: CASSPRQGSEQYF

j_gene: TRBJ1-2
v_gene: TRBV15
CDR3aa: CATSSRQAYGYTF

j_gene: TRBJ2-1
v_gene: TRBV15
CDR3aa: CATSRDRQVYNEQFF

j_gene: TRBJ2-7
v_gene: TRBV7-6
CDR3aa: CASSSVGYAYEQYF

j_gene: TRBJ2-1
v_gene: TRBV29-1
CDR3aa: CSVQGTGVHGLSYNEQFF

j_gene: TRBJ2-7
v_gene: TRBV20-1
CDR3aa: CSASPLFDRSYEQYF

j_gene: TRBJ2-7
v_gene: TRBV5-1
CDR3aa: CASSLVPLSSYEQYF

j_gene: TRBJ2-4
v_gene: TRBV2
CDR3aa: CASSHTGAKNIQYF

j_gene: TRBJ2-1
v_gene: TRBV5-4
CDR3aa: CASSPRDQSYNEQFF

j_gene: TRBJ2-7
v_gene: TRBV10-3
CDR3aa: CAYGTSGRWEQYF

j_gene: TRBJ2-7
v_gene: TRBV12-3/TRBV12-4
CDR3aa: CASGPSPYEQYF

j_gene: TRBJ2-7
v_gene: TRBV7-2
CDR3aa: CASSLNTGGTYEQYF

j_gene: TRBJ2-1
v_gene: TRBV12-3/TRBV12-4
CDR3aa: CASSLTVTGRNEQFF

j_gene: TRBJ2-1
v_gene: TRBV20-1
CDR3aa: CSAYPTSGRRNEQFF

j_gene: TRBJ1-1
v_gene: TRBV6-5
CDR3aa: CASMYVAQGSTEAFF

j_gene: TRBJ2-1
v_gene: TRBV20-1
CDR3aa: CSASGLSYNEQFF

j_gene: TRBJ1-1
v_gene: TRBV27
CDR3aa: CASTPLSDITNTEAFF

j_gene: TRBJ2-2
v_gene: TRBV7-2
CDR3aa: CASSVDQNTGELFF

j_gene: TRBJ2-1
v_gene: TRBV9
CDR3aa: CASSVGSEEQFF

j_gene: TRBJ1-2
v_gene: TRBV12-3/TRBV12-4
CDR3aa: CASILSSGQLGYGYTF

j_gene: TRBJ1-4
v_gene: TRBV7-2
CDR3aa: CASSPPGPHEKLFF

j_gene: TRBJ2-1
v_gene: TRBV7-2
CDR3aa: CASSLAYGPYNEQFF

j_gene: TRBJ2-1
v_gene: TRBV28
CDR3aa: CASTLPKGPTYNVQFF

j_gene: TRBJ2-1
v_gene: TRBV20-1
CDR3aa: CSAREGLADYNEQFF

j_gene: TRBJ1-5
v_gene: TRBV6-1
CDR3aa: CASSRFTGTGGNQPQHF

j_gene: TRBJ2-5
v_gene: TRBV7-6
CDR3aa: CASSSGANQETQYF

j_gene: TRBJ1-2
v_gene: TRBV28
CDR3aa: CASSLGTSLGGYTF

j_gene: TRBJ2-1
v_gene: TRBV5-1
CDR3aa: CASSLVASGFSSYNEQFF

j_gene: TRBJ2-1
v_gene: TRBV20-1
CDR3aa: CSARTSWGEQFF

j_gene: TRBJ2-6
v_gene: TRBV9
CDR3aa: CASSPDRETSGANVLTF

j_gene: TRBJ2-1
v_gene: TRBV28
CDR3aa: CASSSYEGTYNEQFF

j_gene: TRBJ2-1
v_gene: TRBV28
CDR3aa: CASKTTGEQFF

j_gene: TRBJ1-3
v_gene: TRBV6-1
CDR3aa: CASSPTGGGNTIYF

j_gene: TRBJ2-1
v_gene: TRBV7-8
CDR3aa: CASSSDGGRLNEQFF

j_gene: TRBJ2-3
v_gene: TRBV12-3/TRBV12-4
CDR3aa: CASSLDSRRPTDTQYF

j_gene: TRBJ2-2
v_gene: TRBV20-1
CDR3aa: CSASRTSGRRGELFF

j_gene: TRBJ2-1
v_gene: TRBV6-2/TRBV6-3
CDR3aa: CASSFTTAGAPNEQFF

j_gene: TRBJ1-3
v_gene: TRBV30
CDR3aa: CAWASSGNTIYF

j_gene: TRBJ2-1
v_gene: TRBV7-6
CDR3aa: CASSYLPSGRYNEQFF